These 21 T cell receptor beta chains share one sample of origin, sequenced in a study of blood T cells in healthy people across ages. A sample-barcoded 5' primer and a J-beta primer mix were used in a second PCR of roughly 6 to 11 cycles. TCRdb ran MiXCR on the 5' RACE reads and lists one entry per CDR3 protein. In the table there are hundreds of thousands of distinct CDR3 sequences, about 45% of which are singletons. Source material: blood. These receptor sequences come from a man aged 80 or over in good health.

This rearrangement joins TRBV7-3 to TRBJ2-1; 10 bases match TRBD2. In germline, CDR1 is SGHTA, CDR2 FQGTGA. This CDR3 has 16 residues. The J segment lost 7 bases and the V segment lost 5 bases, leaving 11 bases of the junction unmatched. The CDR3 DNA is TGTGCCAGCAGCACACAAGCGGGAGGGCCTCTGAATGAGCAGTTCTTC. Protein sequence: CASSTQAGGPLNEQFF.

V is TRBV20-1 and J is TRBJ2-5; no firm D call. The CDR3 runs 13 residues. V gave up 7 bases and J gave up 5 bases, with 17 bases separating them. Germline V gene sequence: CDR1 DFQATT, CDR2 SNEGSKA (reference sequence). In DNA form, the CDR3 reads TGCAGTGTTCCCCGGCCCTTGAGGGAGACCCAGTACTTC. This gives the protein CSVPRPLRETQYF.

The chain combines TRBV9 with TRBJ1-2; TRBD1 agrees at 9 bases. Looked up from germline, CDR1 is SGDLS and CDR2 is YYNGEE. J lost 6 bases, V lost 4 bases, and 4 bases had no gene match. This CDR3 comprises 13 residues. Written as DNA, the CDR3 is TGTGCCAGCAGCCTTACAGGGGGCGATGGCTACACCTTC. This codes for CASSLTGGDGYTF.

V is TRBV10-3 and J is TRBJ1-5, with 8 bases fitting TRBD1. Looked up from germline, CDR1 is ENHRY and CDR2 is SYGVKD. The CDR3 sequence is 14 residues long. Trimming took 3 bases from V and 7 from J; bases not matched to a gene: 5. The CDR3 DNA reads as TGTGCCATCAGTGATCAGGGGGCCGAGCAGCCCCAGCATTTT. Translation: CAISDQGAEQPQHF.

The CDR3 DNA reads TGTGCCACACAGCGACAGGCCATTCAAGAGACCCAGTACTTC. Residues: CATQRQAIQETQYF. The chain combines TRBV6-5 with TRBJ2-5; perhaps TRBD1 as D (6 bases). The CDR3 spans 14 residues. Trimming removed 10 bases at V and 2 bases at J, with 17 bases between. Germline V gives CDR1 MNHEY, CDR2 SVGAGI.

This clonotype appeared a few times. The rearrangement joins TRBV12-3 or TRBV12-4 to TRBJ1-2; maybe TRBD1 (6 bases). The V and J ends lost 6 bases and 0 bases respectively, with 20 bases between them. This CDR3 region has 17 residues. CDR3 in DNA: TGTGCCAGCAGGCCTACGGGGGCCGGTACACCTAACTATGGCTACACCTTC. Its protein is CASRPTGAGTPNYGYTF.

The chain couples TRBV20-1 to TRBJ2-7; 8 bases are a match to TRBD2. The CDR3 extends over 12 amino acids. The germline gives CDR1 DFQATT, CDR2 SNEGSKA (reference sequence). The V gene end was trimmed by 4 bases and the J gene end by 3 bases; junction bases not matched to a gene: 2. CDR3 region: CSAMGLVYEQYF. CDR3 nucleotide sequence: TGCAGTGCTATGGGACTAGTCTACGAGCAGTACTTC.

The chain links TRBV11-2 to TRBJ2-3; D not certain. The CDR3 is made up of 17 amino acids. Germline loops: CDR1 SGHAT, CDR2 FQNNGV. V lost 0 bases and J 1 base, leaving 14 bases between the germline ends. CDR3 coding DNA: TGTGCCAGCAGCTTAGAGCGCAGACTTCTCGGCACAGATACGCAGTATTTT. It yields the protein CASSLERRLLGTDTQYF.

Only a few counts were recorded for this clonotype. The CDR3 DNA follows: TGTGCCAGCAGTCCCGGGGTAGCAGACCTCGGTGGCTACACCTTC. It yields the protein CASSPGVADLGGYTF. The chain recombines TRBV27 with TRBJ1-2; no clear D gene. CDR3 length: 15 amino acids. Germline-derived CDR1 and CDR2 are MNHEY and SMNVEV (reference sequence). Trimming cost V 5 bases and J 7 bases, with 20 bases left between them.

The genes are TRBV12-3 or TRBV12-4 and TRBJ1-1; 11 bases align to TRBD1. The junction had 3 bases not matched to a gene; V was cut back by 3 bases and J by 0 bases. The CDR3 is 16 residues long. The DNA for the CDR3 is TGTGCCAGCAGTTTCGGACAGGGGGCTTTGAACACTGAAGCTTTCTTT. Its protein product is CASSFGQGALNTEAFF.

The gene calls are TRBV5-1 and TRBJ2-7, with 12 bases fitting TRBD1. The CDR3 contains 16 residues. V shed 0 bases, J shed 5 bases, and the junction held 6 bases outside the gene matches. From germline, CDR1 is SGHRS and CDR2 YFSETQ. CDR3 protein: CASSLEGQGAVDEQYF. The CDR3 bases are TGCGCCAGCAGCTTGGAGGGACAGGGGGCAGTCGACGAGCAGTACTTC.

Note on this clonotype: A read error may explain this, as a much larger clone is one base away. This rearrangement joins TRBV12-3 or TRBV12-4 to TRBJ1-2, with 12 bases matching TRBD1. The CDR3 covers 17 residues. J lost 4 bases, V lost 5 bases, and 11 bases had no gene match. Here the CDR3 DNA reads TGTGCCAGCAGTCCCCAACGGGGGACAGGGGGCAGCTATGGCTACACCTTC. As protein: CASSPQRGTGGSYGYTF.

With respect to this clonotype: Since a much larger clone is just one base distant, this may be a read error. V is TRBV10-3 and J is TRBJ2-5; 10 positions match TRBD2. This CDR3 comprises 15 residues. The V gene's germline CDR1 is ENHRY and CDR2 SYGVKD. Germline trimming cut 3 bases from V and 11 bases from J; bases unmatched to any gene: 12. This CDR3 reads CAISEKREGRNEQYF. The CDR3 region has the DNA TGTGCCATCAGTGAAAAGCGGGAGGGCCGGAATGAGCAGTACTTC.

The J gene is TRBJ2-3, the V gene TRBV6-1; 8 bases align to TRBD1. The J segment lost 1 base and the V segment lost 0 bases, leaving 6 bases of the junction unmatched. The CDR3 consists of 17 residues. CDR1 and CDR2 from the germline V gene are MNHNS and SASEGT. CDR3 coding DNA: TGTGCCAGCAGTGAAGCCCCGACAGGGGTCGGCACAGATACGCAGTATTTT. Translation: CASSEAPTGVGTDTQYF.

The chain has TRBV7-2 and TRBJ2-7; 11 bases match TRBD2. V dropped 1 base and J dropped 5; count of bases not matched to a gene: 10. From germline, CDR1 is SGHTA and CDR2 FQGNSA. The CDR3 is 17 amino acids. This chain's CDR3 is CASSLVQGSGRADEQYF. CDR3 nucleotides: TGTGCCAGCAGCTTAGTACAGGGTAGCGGGAGGGCCGACGAGCAGTACTTC.

The CDR3 reads CSVEKRRSTDTQYF. The CDR3 nucleotides are TGCAGCGTTGAAAAGCGCCGTAGCACAGATACGCAGTATTTT. This chain links TRBV29-1 with TRBJ2-3; D gene uncertain. Germline V gene lookup returns CDR1 SQVTM and CDR2 ANQGSEA. The CDR3 loop spans 14 amino acids. Trimming pared 2 bases from V and 0 bases from J, leaving 9 bases between.

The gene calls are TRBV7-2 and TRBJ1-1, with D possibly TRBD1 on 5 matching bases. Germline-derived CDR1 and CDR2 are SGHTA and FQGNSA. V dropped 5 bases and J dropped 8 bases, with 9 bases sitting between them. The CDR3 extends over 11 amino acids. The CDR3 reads CASSQRQEAFF. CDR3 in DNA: TGTGCCAGCAGCCAAAGACAGGAAGCTTTCTTT.

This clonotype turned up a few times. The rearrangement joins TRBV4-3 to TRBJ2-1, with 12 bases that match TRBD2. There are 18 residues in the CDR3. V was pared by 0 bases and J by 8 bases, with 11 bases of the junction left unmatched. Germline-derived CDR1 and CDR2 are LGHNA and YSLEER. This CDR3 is CASSQDFSLAGGPHEQFF. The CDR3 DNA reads TGCGCCAGCAGCCAAGATTTCTCTCTAGCGGGAGGGCCCCATGAGCAGTTCTTC.

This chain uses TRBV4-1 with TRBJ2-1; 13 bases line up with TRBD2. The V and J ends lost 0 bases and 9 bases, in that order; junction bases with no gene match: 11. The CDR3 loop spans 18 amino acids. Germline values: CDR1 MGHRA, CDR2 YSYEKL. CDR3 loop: CASSQDFFPRLAGGEQFF. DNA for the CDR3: TGCGCCAGCAGCCAAGATTTTTTTCCGAGACTAGCGGGAGGTGAGCAGTTCTTC.

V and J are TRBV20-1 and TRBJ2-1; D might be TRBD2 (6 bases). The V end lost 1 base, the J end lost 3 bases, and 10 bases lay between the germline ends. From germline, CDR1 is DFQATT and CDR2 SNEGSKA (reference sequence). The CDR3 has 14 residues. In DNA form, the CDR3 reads TGCAGTGCTAGAGGGGGGAGGAACTACAATGAGCAGTTCTTC. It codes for CSARGGRNYNEQFF.

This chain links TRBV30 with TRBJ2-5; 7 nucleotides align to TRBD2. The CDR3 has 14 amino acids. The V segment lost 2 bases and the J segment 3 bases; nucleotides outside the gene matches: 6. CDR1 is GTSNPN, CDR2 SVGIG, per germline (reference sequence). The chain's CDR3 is CAWSLGLAEETQYF. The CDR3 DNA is TGTGCCTGGAGTTTAGGCCTAGCGGAAGAGACCCAGTACTTC.